This TCR beta chain is from a study of blood T cells in healthy people across ages. Study results and caveats: Donor CMV infection status was unknown, possibly confounding age-related changes in expanded clonotypes. There was a strong correlation between TCR beta diversity and naive T cell percentage.

The CDR3 is 17 residues long. Germline V gene sequence: CDR1 ENHRY, CDR2 SYGVKD. For the second PCR, which ran for about 7 to 11 cycles, a sample-barcoded 5' primer and a J-beta primer mix were used. A single record per CDR3 protein comes from TCRdb applying MiXCR to the 5' RACE reads. This sample carries around 2 million distinct CDR3 sequences, roughly two fifths of them seen once, and the ten largest clones take approximately 22%. Donor samples were obtained from healthy Caucasian individuals from Russia, aged 6 to 90. Each individual donor underwent a draw of ten milliliters of peripheral blood. In the case of this clonotype: Its specificity is unknown. Relative to the germline gene, one junction end is altered; a read error may explain this.

Sequenced input: blood. The receptor comes from a human donor in good health. The genes are TRBV10-3 and TRBJ1-2; D gene ambiguous. This chain's CDR3 is CAISDKRVHSRLSGYIF. The CDR3 DNA reads as TGTGCCATCAGTGACAAACGAGTGCACAGTCGGCTAAGTGGCTACATCTTC.